Listed below are T cell receptor beta chains from one sample, sequenced in a study of regulatory T cells in long-lasting Graves disease. Each CDR3 protein is one row after TCRdb ran MiXCR on the multiplex PCR reads. The sample lists a few hundred thousand distinct CDR3 sequences; around a fifth were seen once. The sample here was peripheral blood mononuclear cells (PBMCs), taken when the disease was refractory, from a patient treated with antithyroid drugs. These receptor sequences come from a female donor with Graves disease. Both conserved end residues are part of each CDR3. The D gene is left open where the match is weak. Some rows mark clone size as missing; the rest say once, few, many or name a class of expanded clone.

>TRBD2|TRBJ2-2|few|TRBV20-1
TGCAGTGCTTCCCACCCGCGGGGGGTTAGGGCCGGGGAGCTGTTTTTT
CSASHPRGVRAGELFF
>TRBD2|TRBJ2-7|many|TRBV20-1
TGCAGTGGTAGGCCGGGGGGGAACTACGAGCAGTACTTC
CSGRPGGNYEQYF
>NA|TRBJ1-5|few|TRBV7-8
TGTGCCAGCAGCTTAGGAGGAGGAAACAATCAGCCCCAGCATTTT
CASSLGGGNNQPQHF
>NA|TRBJ1-1|many|TRBV27
TGTGCCAGCAAACCCCTGGTGGGCAACACTGAAGCTTTCTTT
CASKPLVGNTEAFF
>NA|TRBJ1-1|many|TRBV3-1
TGTGCCAGCAGCCCAAGATCAGTGGCTGAAGCTTTCTTT
CASSPRSVAEAFF
>NA|TRBJ2-7|few|TRBV7-6
TGTGCCAGCAGCTCGGAGGGGGCCTACGAGCAGTACTTC
CASSSEGAYEQYF
>TRBD1|TRBJ1-2|NA|TRBV30
TGTGCCTGGAGTGTGGTCCCCCACAGGGGGCGCTTCCATGGCTACACCTTC
CAWSVVPHRGRFHGYTF
>NA|TRBJ1-1|few|TRBV30
TGTGCCTGCCAAACCCCTAAAGGTAGAGGAACTGAAGCTTTCTTT
CACQTPKGRGTEAFF
>TRBD2|TRBJ2-3|NA|TRBV11-2
TGTGCCAGCAGCTGGACTAGCGGGGGGGCCGGAGGAGATACGCAGTATTTT
CASSWTSGGAGGDTQYF
>TRBD1|TRBJ1-6|many|TRBV27
TGTGCCAGCAGTTTAACAGGGGGCGCTACCTATAATTCACCCCTCCACTTT
CASSLTGGATYNSPLHF
>NA|TRBJ1-2|NA|TRBV28
TGTGCCAGCAGTTTGGGGGGGGGGGCCCATCTGGATAACTATGGCTACACCTTC
CASSLGGGAHLDNYGYTF
>TRBD1|TRBJ1-5|many|TRBV28
TGTGCCACCCAGGGGGTAGGAAGCAATCAGCCCCAGCATTTT
CATQGVGSNQPQHF
>NA|TRBJ1-5|many|TRBV12-3/TRBV12-4
TGTGCCAGCAGCTTACACGAGGGCAATCAGCCCCAGCATTTT
CASSLHEGNQPQHF
>TRBD1|TRBJ2-5|NA|TRBV19
TGTGCCAGTAGTATCGTCCAGGGGGACAGGGAGACCCAGTACTTC
CASSIVQGDRETQYF